This TCR beta chain was sequenced in a study of blood T cell repertoires in COVID-19. Study-level background: The origin of the acute and convalescent COVID-19 samples was the United States, Italy and Spain.

Data came from immunoSEQ multiplex PCR; TCRdb stores just in-frame clones and leaves some out. Of almost 500,000 clones in the sample, less than 90% were seen once. The ends were cut back, 3 bases at V and 7 bases at J, with 4 bases in the middle. The CDR3 totals 12 residues. The study drew participants aged about 18 to 89 years from roughly 25 US areas. V is TRBV12-3 or TRBV12-4 and J is TRBJ1-6; D remains unclear. The sequence derives from a woman aged 60-70 years who had recovered from COVID-19. Sequencing input: PBMCs or T cells enriched from blood (not recorded which). CDR3 amino acids: CASSFQNSPLHF. The CDR3, as DNA: TGTGCCAGCAGTTTTCAGAATTCACCCCTCCACTTT.